This TCR beta chain appears in the sequencing data of a study of shared clonotypes between healthy human individuals (TCRdb year 2020). Background on the whole study: A couple of women and a few men aged 18 to 49 years were included in the cohort. Per donor, three plates each were used for CD4 naive and CD4 memory, two for CD8 naive, and one for CD8 memory. To estimate repertoire size and how much clonotypes are shared between individuals, the study performed deep sequencing of blood TCR repertoires from a few healthy adults. To increase sequencing depth and limit assay-specific biases, different laboratories used diverse techniques to prepare libraries and sequence TCR repertoires. Leukapheresis yielded between about 0.9 and 9 billion PBMCs per donor.

On the study overall, not on this receptor specifically: Pairwise subsampling led to the expectation that sequencing depth would affect the degree of clonotype sharing among donors. Even with the large sequencing depth, rarefaction of the sorted-subset datasets indicated that sequencing was incomplete. Compared with non-shared clonotypes, the clonotypes found in all four sorted-subset donors had higher generation probabilities. Sharing across a handful of donors was observed for approximately 5% of naive CD4, over 3% of naive CD8, 2% to 2.5% of memory CD4, and about 0.38% of memory CD8 clonotypes. The small number of donors limited the genetic and exposure-history diversity represented. Naive subsets generally had larger estimated clonotype richness than memory subsets. Sampling was restricted to blood, and TCR repertoires in tissue are likely to differ from TCR repertoires in blood.

TCR CDR3 regions were amplified from genomic DNA by multiplex PCR using the deep immunoSEQ assay. Extracted genomic DNA from each cell subset was spread evenly across all wells of several immunoSEQ 96-well plates, with each plate serving as a replicate. For sorted subsets, about 200 ng genomic DNA, equal to 30,000 to 35,000 T cell genomes, was loaded into each replicate PCR. The purified libraries were quantified using a Qubit 3.0 fluorometer, sized with a Bioanalyzer 2100, and then quantified again using the KAPA Library Quantification kit. Every immunoSEQ 96-well plate was sequenced on a dedicated single-read 150-cycle Illumina NextSeq 550 flow cell. The original methods were these. Because the immunoSEQ output included only junctional sequences and no quality scores, the filtering could not be the same as the filtering used for full-length reads. To assign V/J genes and CDR3, sequences were annotated against IMGT germline references using PyIR, a Python wrapper for IgBLAST v1.9. Reads were removed for weak V/J assignments (E-value above 1e-6), missing CDR3, stop codons, out-of-frame junctions, or ambiguous translated residues. V3J clonotypes were defined as sequences sharing the same inferred V gene, J gene, and CDR3 amino acid sequence. To compute the percentage overlap between repertoires, the number of shared unique clonotypes was divided by the size of the smaller repertoire. Three approaches were used to assess repertoire richness: RTK rarefaction, the Chao1 estimator, and Recon v2.1 estimates of unobserved clonotypes. Generation probabilities were computed with OLGA for all TCRbeta clonotypes obtained by the gDNA method from several donors. The clones in this table, taken by TCRdb from immuneACCESS, are in-frame only. Not every clone is retained; where verified, under half of the shortfall comes from an unresolved V gene, and the cause of the rest is unknown. V and J calls and clone size follow that table, whereas D and trimming were derived from the DNA. Present in this sample are hundreds of thousands of clones, roughly 92% of which were seen just once. The ten largest clones add up to about 25% of the sample.

To note about this clone: The antigen it recognizes is unknown. Qualities for individual bases were not recorded, and no much larger clone is one base off.

CD8 naive samples were CD45RO-negative cells positively selected for CCR7, giving a CD45RA+CCR7+ population that excluded TemRA cells. The donors were healthy, HIV-negative adults who had no recently reported acute infections or vaccinations. Only Caucasian adults living in Nashville, Tennessee, USA were represented among the donors. Blood was obtained by leukapheresis, after which PBMCs were separated by Ficoll-Histopaque density gradient centrifugation and cryopreserved in liquid nitrogen vapor phase. Analytical flow cytometry was used to check the purity and quantity of every magnetically sorted T cell population. Genomic DNA was isolated from every sorted fraction and measured by UV absorbance on a Nanodrop 2000c. The CDR3 numbers 13 residues from cysteine through phenylalanine. The kept DNA is CDR3 alone, 39 bases in frame from the first base. Germline trimming amounts to 8 bases on V and 4 bases on J, with 3 as the count of junction bases outside the gene matches. The CDR1 and CDR2 encoded by the germline V gene (reference sequence) are LNHNV and YYDKDF.

The specimen was naive CD8+ T cells sorted from blood. What this sample's cell subset or site label stands for: CD45RA+CCR7+. The sequence came from a man aged 25 to 45 in good health. This receptor chain uses TRBV15 and TRBJ1-1; TRBD1 fits 11 bases in the junction. The sequenced DNA is TGTGCCACCGCCGGGACAGGGGGCACTGAAGCTTTCTTT. It specifies CATAGTGGTEAFF.